This T cell receptor beta chain originates from a study of T cells in Graves' hyperthyroidism and ophthalmopathy. In regard to this clonotype: Its antigen is currently unknown.

Orbital computed tomography, thyroid ultrasound, serum thyroxine and TRAb, and clinical symptoms together informed the diagnoses. Study outcomes and limitations: Ophthalmopathy and stable hyperthyroidism were told apart by a 13 V-J model. Most expanded thyroid clonotypes above 0.001 recurred in blood.

Per germline, CDR1 SGHTA and CDR2 FQGNSA. With V trimmed by 4 bases and J by 3 bases, 9 bases remained unmatched. The CDR3 has 17 residues. Amplification of TCR beta CDR3 regions used RNA as the template. The HTBI primer set was used in a first-round RT-PCR of the TCR CDR3. TCRdb reprocessed the multiplex PCR reads via MiXCR and lists one record per CDR3 protein. This table holds around 600,000 distinct CDR3 sequences, 15% to 20% found once. Sequenced material: blood. The origin of this receptor is a woman aged 40 to 50 with Graves' ophthalmopathy. The V gene is TRBV7-2, the J gene TRBJ2-2; 9 positions match TRBD1. CDR3 in amino acids: CASSSGQGGVDTGELFF. The CDR3 bases are TGTGCCAGCAGCTCGGGACAGGGCGGAGTGGACACCGGGGAGCTGTTTTTT.